This TCR beta chain derives from a study of cytomegalovirus exposure and HLA in healthy donors. Study outcomes and limitations: Later work associated roughly 17,000 TCR beta sequences with HLA alleles at 0.05 false discovery rate. Upon later analysis, TCR association rates were observed to vary by HLA locus, being highest for DRB1 and lowest for HLA-C.

This clone was found a few times. Antigen: not known. The ends lost 0 bases at V and 4 bases at J; junction bases unmatched: 6. Germline V gene data show CDR1 as GTSNPN and CDR2 as SVGIG (reference sequence). The CDR3 has 15 amino acids. Vbeta (60) and Jbeta (13) primers were used in the PCR. Profiling relied on immunoSEQ multiplex PCR, and the TCRdb table lists in-frame clones only, not all of them. The sample records under 150,000 clones, 75% to 80% being singletons. The sample taken for sequencing was PBMCs. This sequence originates from a man younger than 35 in good health and CMV-seronegative. This chain uses TRBV30 with TRBJ2-1; TRBD2 aligns across 7 bases. Here the CDR3 reads CAWSVSGLDYNEQFF. CDR3 bases: TGTGCCTGGAGTGTATCCGGACTAGATTACAATGAGCAGTTCTTC.